The rows below give T cell receptor beta chains drawn from one sample of a study of T cell repertoires in cytomegalovirus infection. In TCRdb, the reads were re-called with MiXCR into one record per CDR3 protein. The sample records some 680,000 distinct CDR3 sequences, 35% being singletons. Sequencing was carried out using PBMCs. The receptors stem from a human donor in good health (CMV status not recorded). Some clones in this sample may be carry-over from other donors' samples. CDR3s include the opening cysteine and the closing phenylalanine or tryptophan. Fields, in order: CDR3 length, D gene, V gene, J gene, CDR3 protein. The D gene is left open where the match is weak.

>18|TRBD2|TRBV15|TRBJ2-5
CATSRAGTSGGRGETQYF
>12|-|TRBV27|TRBJ2-1
CASSFNPDEQFF
>13|-|TRBV12-3/TRBV12-4|TRBJ1-1
CASGGRLNTEAFF
>13|TRBD1|TRBV15|TRBJ1-2
CATSRGQGYGYTF
>16|-|TRBV7-8|TRBJ1-1
CASSLWSDGMHTEAFF
>15|TRBD2|TRBV25-1|TRBJ2-3
CASSAPGLAGVTQYF
>15|-|TRBV24-1|TRBJ2-2
CATSDLGLGTGELFF
>15|TRBD2|TRBV10-1|TRBJ2-5
CASSETGLAGETQYF
>18|-|TRBV19|TRBJ1-5
CASSIGAWSSRYPQPQHF
>15|TRBD2|TRBV6-7|TRBJ2-7
CASSYGLAETYEQYF
>15|-|TRBV7-9|TRBJ2-5
CASSVIQGSGETQYF
>18|TRBD1|TRBV7-2|TRBJ1-1
CASSYFGGTGPLGTEAFF
>18|TRBD1|TRBV19|TRBJ2-6
CASSIGTGVKPGANVLTF
>15|TRBD1|TRBV27|TRBJ2-3
CASNTGTGGADTQYF
>17|-|TRBV6-1|TRBJ1-3
CASSPIIGGTSGNTIYF
>17|TRBD1|TRBV19|TRBJ1-6
CASSTRQGSSMNSPLHF
>15|TRBD2|TRBV2|TRBJ2-7
CASSPTSGSPYEQYF
>13|TRBD1|TRBV6-1|TRBJ1-2
CASRGDRGHGYTF
>16|TRBD1|TRBV12-3/TRBV12-4|TRBJ1-2
CASSLVGTGVNYGYTF
>17|TRBD2|TRBV3-1|TRBJ2-3
CASSSRPPGLVTDTQYF
>14|-|TRBV7-2|TRBJ2-5
CASSTGPIQETQYF
>15|-|TRBV2|TRBJ1-5
CASSEGRTNNQPQHF
>18|-|TRBV6-1|TRBJ1-2
CASRNDASPAGGKYGYTF
>16|-|TRBV20-1|TRBJ1-4
CSAAPKATGIGEKLFF
>14|TRBD2|TRBV28|TRBJ2-3
CASRRGGLKDTQYF
>20|TRBD2|TRBV28|TRBJ2-1
CASSLSRGTSGTAPLNEQFF
>15|TRBD1|TRBV6-1|TRBJ2-7
CASSSGQAFGYEQYF
>15|-|TRBV7-2|TRBJ1-5
CASSLVAVGNQPQHF